The 28 T cell receptor beta chains below were found in one sample sequenced in a study of blood T cell repertoires in COVID-19. Some clones are missing from TCRdb's copy, which holds only in-frame ones; the method was immunoSEQ multiplex PCR. The sample yields 150,000 to 250,000 clones, around 95% seen once. The sequenced sample was peripheral blood. The origin of the receptors is a man aged 25-40 years with COVID-19, enrolled during active disease.

The chain has TRBV4-1 and TRBJ2-1, with TRBD1 identical over 12 bases. V lost 4 bases and J lost 5; bases outside the gene matches: 3. Per the germline V gene, CDR1 is MGHRA and CDR2 is YSYEKL. CDR3 length: 15 amino acids. The CDR3 DNA sequence: TGCGCCAGCAGCCCGGGACAGGGGGCGAACAATGAGCAGTTCTTC. Translation gives CASSPGQGANNEQFF.

The rearrangement uses TRBV19 and TRBJ2-3; TRBD2 agrees at 7 bases. V was clipped by 5 bases and J by 0 bases; unmatched bases: 5. The germline CDR1 and CDR2 sequences are LNHDA and SQIVND (reference sequence). The CDR3 is 15 amino acids. CDR3 nucleotides: TGTGCCAGTAGTGTGGATAGCGGGAGCACAGATACGCAGTATTTT. Residues: CASSVDSGSTDTQYF. Complete variable domain (other parts from reference TRBV19 and TRBJ2-3): DGGITQSPKYLFRKEGQNVTLSCEQNLNHDAMYWYRQDPGQGLRLIYYSQIVNDFQKGDIAEGYSVSREKKESFPLTVTSAQKNPTAFYLCASSVDSGSTDTQYFGPGTRLTVL.

This rearrangement joins TRBV13 to TRBJ1-5; possible D gene TRBD1, 6 bases. Germline CDR1 and CDR2: PRHDT and FYEKMQ (reference sequence). V dropped 3 bases and J dropped 9 bases, with 15 bases sitting between them. The CDR3 sequence is 14 residues long. The CDR3 here is CASSLGRGRGPQHF. As DNA, the CDR3 is TGTGCCAGCAGCTTGGGACGTGGCAGGGGGCCCCAGCATTTT. Drawing the rest from reference TRBV13 and TRBJ1-5, the complete variable domain is AAGVIQSPRHLIKEKRETATLKCYPIPRHDTVYWYQQGPGQDPQFLISFYEKMQSDKGSIPDRFSAQQFSDYHSELNMSSLELGDSALYFCASSLGRGRGPQHFGDGTRLSIL.

CDR3 sequence reads: CATGTGTRSPLHF. As DNA, the CDR3 is TGTGCCACCGGGACAGGGACAAGGTCACCCCTCCACTTT. V gene TRBV15 combines with J gene TRBJ1-6; 9 positions agree with TRBD1. With 8 bases clipped from V and 10 bases from J, the junction kept 6 bases outside the gene matches. The CDR3 has 13 amino acids. Germline CDR1 is LNHNV and CDR2 is YYDKDF (reference sequence).

The rearrangement links TRBV5-1 to TRBJ2-2, with 7 bases aligning to TRBD1. V was pared by 3 bases and J by 3 bases, with 2 bases of the junction left unmatched. The CDR3 totals 14 residues. Germline lookup yields CDR1 SGHRS and CDR2 YFSETQ. The CDR3 region has the DNA TGCGCCAGCAGCTATCAGGGGGACACCGGGGAGCTGTTTTTT. Residues: CASSYQGDTGELFF. The full variable domain, rest sourced from reference TRBV5-1 and TRBJ2-2, is KAGVTQTPRYLIKTRGQQVTLSCSPISGHRSVSWYQQTPGQGLQFLFEYFSETQRNKGNFPGRFSGRQFSNSRSEMNVSTLELGDSALYLCASSYQGDTGELFFGEGSRLTVL.

The V and J genes are TRBV5-1 and TRBJ2-6; 11 bases map to TRBD1. The CDR3 is made up of 22 amino acids. Germline-derived CDR1 and CDR2 are SGHRS and YFSETQ. V gave up 0 bases and J gave up 2 bases; unmatched junction bases: 16. The CDR3: CASSLAIYGRTGGSAGANVLTF. DNA of the CDR3: TGCGCCAGCAGCTTGGCCATTTATGGTCGGACAGGGGGCTCTGCTGGGGCCAACGTCCTGACTTTC.

The chain joins TRBV6-5 to TRBJ2-1; 7 bases are shared with TRBD1. This CDR3 is built from 15 residues. Per germline, CDR1 MNHEY and CDR2 SVGAGI. The V gene end was trimmed by 0 bases and the J gene end by 3 bases; junction bases not matched to a gene: 2. In DNA, the CDR3 is TGTGCCAGCAGTTACTCGGCAGGGGGCTACAATGAGCAGTTCTTC. It codes for CASSYSAGGYNEQFF.

The rearrangement joins TRBV6-5 to TRBJ2-5; 8 bases agree with TRBD1. The CDR3 covers 13 residues. Per the germline V gene, CDR1 is MNHEY and CDR2 is SVGAGI. With V trimmed by 4 bases and J by 4 bases, 2 bases remained unmatched. CDR3 nucleotide sequence: TGTGCCAGCAGTTGGACAGGGCTAGAGACCCAGTACTTC. Translating it yields CASSWTGLETQYF.

The chain joins TRBV3-1 (or the pseudogene TRBV3-2) to TRBJ1-2; TRBD1 matches 7 bases. CDR3 length: 15 amino acids. CDR1 and CDR2 (germline): LGHDT, YNNKEL (reference sequence). V shed 4 bases, J shed 1 base, and the junction held 6 bases outside the gene matches. CDR3 DNA: TGTGCCAGCAGCCGCAGGGGGAGCCTTAACTATGGCTACACCTTC. Its translation: CASSRRGSLNYGYTF.

The chain employs TRBV10-2 and TRBJ2-5, with D tentatively TRBD1 (5 bases). V was pared by 3 bases and J by 5 bases, with 10 bases between. Germline-derived CDR1 and CDR2 are WSHSY and SAAADI. The CDR3 is made up of 13 amino acids. CDR3: CASSETPGETQYF. Here the CDR3 DNA reads TGCGCCAGCAGTGAAACCCCAGGGGAGACCCAGTACTTC.

The CDR3 DNA follows: TGTGCCAGCAGCTTATCGGGGAGCTCCTACAATGAGCAGTTCTTC. Protein: CASSLSGSSYNEQFF. The chain employs TRBV7-9 and TRBJ2-1; the D gene is possibly TRBD2 (5 bases). The V end lost 2 bases, the J end lost 0 bases, and 8 bases lay between the germline ends. Germline V CDR1 and CDR2: SEHNR, FQNEAQ (reference sequence). The CDR3 totals 15 residues.

The V call is TRBV5-6, the J call TRBJ2-7, with a possible D match to TRBD2 (5 bases). CDR1 and CDR2 from the germline V gene are SGHDT and YYEEEE. Trimming took 1 base from V and 2 from J, leaving 10 bases between them. This CDR3 is built from 14 residues. The CDR3 protein is CASSLRGSTYEQYF. The DNA for the CDR3 is TGTGCCAGCAGCTTGCGCGGGTCAACCTACGAGCAGTACTTC.

The V call is TRBV3-1 (or the pseudogene TRBV3-2), the J call TRBJ2-1; 7 positions agree with TRBD2. Per germline, CDR1 LGHDT and CDR2 YNNKEL (reference sequence). V lost 0 bases, J lost 7 bases, and 9 bases stayed unmatched. The CDR3 is 16 residues long. CDR3 in DNA: TGTGCCAGCAGCCAAGAAGCGGGGACCCCATTAAATGAGCAGTTCTTC. Translating it yields CASSQEAGTPLNEQFF.

The count of this clone is one. The J gene is TRBJ2-7, the V gene TRBV6-5; 7 bases are a match to TRBD1. Per germline, CDR1 MNHEY and CDR2 SVGAGI. Trimming took 5 bases from V and 0 from J; bases not matched to a gene: 7. The CDR3 totals 15 residues. The CDR3 protein is CASSLTTGSSYEQYF. CDR3 coding DNA: TGTGCCAGCAGTCTAACGACAGGGAGCTCCTACGAGCAGTACTTC.

This chain uses TRBV5-1 with TRBJ1-1; D not resolved. Per the germline V gene, CDR1 is SGHRS and CDR2 is YFSETQ. Trimming took 5 bases from V and 4 from J, leaving 15 bases between them. The CDR3 is made up of 14 amino acids. This chain's CDR3 is CASSLVKSGTEAFF. For the CDR3, the DNA is TGCGCCAGCAGTCTCGTTAAGTCGGGCACTGAAGCTTTCTTT.

The chain uses TRBV5-6 and TRBJ2-5; possibly TRBD2 for D (6 bases). Between the trimmed V and J ends, which lost 2 bases and 4 bases, there was a span of 18 bases. Per germline, CDR1 SGHDT and CDR2 YYEEEE. This CDR3 is 16 amino acids long. CDR3 nucleotides: TGTGCCAGCAGCTTATTTTGGCTAGCGTCCCGAGAGACCCAGTACTTC. It yields the protein CASSLFWLASRETQYF.

This clone was counted a single time. The chain has TRBV2 and TRBJ1-2; 7 nucleotides align to TRBD1. The V segment lost 5 bases and the J segment 6 bases; nucleotides outside the gene matches: 9. CDR1 is SNHLY, CDR2 FYNNEI, per germline. The CDR3 has 14 residues. The CDR3 DNA follows: TGTGCCAGCAGTCCAGTCATAGGGGGCGATGGCTACACCTTC. Translation: CASSPVIGGDGYTF.

This chain links TRBV18 with TRBJ1-1; D is uncertain. In germline, CDR1 is KGHSH, CDR2 LQKENI. This CDR3 region has 13 residues. V lost 10 bases, J lost 1 base, and 13 bases lay in between. CDR3 protein: CATLLAGNTEAFF. The CDR3, as DNA: TGTGCCACCCTGCTTGCGGGGAACACTGAAGCTTTCTTT.

This clone was found once. The chain uses TRBV29-1 and TRBJ1-2; 8 bases line up with TRBD1. The V gene end was trimmed by 1 base and the J gene end by 4 bases; junction bases not matched to a gene: 2. CDR1 SQVTM and CDR2 ANQGSEA come from the germline V gene. The CDR3 is 13 residues long. The CDR3 region has the DNA TGCAGCGTTGAAGGGACAGGGTCCTATGGCTACACCTTC. Protein product: CSVEGTGSYGYTF.

The V and J genes are TRBV7-6 and TRBJ1-5; a possible D gene is TRBD1 (5 bases). Trimming shortened V by 6 bases and J by 4 bases, and 16 bases separated the two germline ends. Germline CDR1 is SGHVS and CDR2 is FNYEAQ. This CDR3 spans 15 amino acids. The CDR3 nucleotides are TGTGCCAGCAGTCAGTCGGGGGGGAGGAATCAGCCCCAGCATTTT. Translated, it gives CASSQSGGRNQPQHF.

J is TRBJ2-7 and V is TRBV29-1; no firm D call. CDR3 length equals 12 residues. Between the trimmed V and J ends, which lost 4 bases and 3 bases, there was a span of 10 bases. From germline, CDR1 is SQVTM and CDR2 ANQGSEA. The CDR3 region has the DNA TGCAGCGTTGTACAGTCCGGCTACGAGCAGTACTTC. It specifies CSVVQSGYEQYF.

The chain has TRBV3-1 (or the pseudogene TRBV3-2) and TRBJ2-5, with 11 bases that match TRBD1. Germline V gene sequence: CDR1 LGHDT, CDR2 YNNKEL (reference sequence). Unmatched junction bases numbered 6, after V lost 4 bases and J lost 5 bases. The CDR3 runs 15 residues. The CDR3 sequence: CASSPSGQGGETQYF. The CDR3, as DNA: TGTGCCAGCAGCCCCTCGGGACAGGGGGGGGAGACCCAGTACTTC.

The V call is TRBV6-5, the J call TRBJ2-7, with 8 bases fitting TRBD2. V shed 10 bases, J shed 0 bases, and the junction held 8 bases outside the gene matches. CDR3 length: 14 residues. Germline V CDR1 and CDR2: MNHEY, SVGAGI. The CDR3 protein is CAISPGGGSYEQYF. The CDR3 region has the DNA TGTGCCATCTCGCCGGGGGGGGGCTCCTACGAGCAGTACTTC.

The DNA for the CDR3 is TGTGCCAGCAGTTACGCGGGACAGGGGCCCGAAAAACTGTTTTTT. This gives the protein CASSYAGQGPEKLFF. The chain has TRBV6-2 or TRBV6-3 and TRBJ1-4; 10 bases agree with TRBD1. V lost 2 bases and J lost 8; bases outside the gene matches: 5. Germline CDR1 MNHEY, CDR2 SVGEGT. CDR3 length: 15 amino acids.

The CDR3 sequence is CASSLRGPRGTEAFF. CDR3 nucleotide sequence: TGTGCCAGCAGTTTACGCGGGCCCCGGGGGACTGAAGCTTTCTTT. This chain uses TRBV27 with TRBJ1-1; D is possibly TRBD1 (5 bases). The CDR3 length is 15 residues. Trimming removed 2 bases at V and 5 bases at J, with 15 bases between. The germline V gene has CDR1 MNHEY and CDR2 SMNVEV (reference sequence).

The chain recombines TRBV2 with TRBJ2-5; tentatively, D is TRBD2 (6 bases). The CDR3 runs 12 residues. CDR1 and CDR2 from the germline V gene are SNHLY and FYNNEI. V shed 1 base and J shed 14 bases, with 14 bases lying between them. Here the CDR3 DNA reads TGTGCCAGCAGTGAAGGGCGGGGACTGGCTTACTTC. Its translation is CASSEGRGLAYF.

The rearrangement links TRBV6-5 to TRBJ1-1; the D is unclear. This CDR3 region has 16 residues. Trimming shortened V by 2 bases and J by 0 bases, and 13 bases separated the two germline ends. CDR1 is MNHEY, CDR2 SVGAGI, per germline. The CDR3: CASSYGFTEMNTEAFF. CDR3 sequence (DNA): TGTGCCAGCAGTTACGGGTTTACGGAGATGAACACTGAAGCTTTCTTT.

This chain joins TRBV6-5 and TRBJ1-1; D is uncertain. Trimming pared 6 bases from V and 0 bases from J, leaving 8 bases between. This CDR3 has 13 residues. Germline loops: CDR1 MNHEY, CDR2 SVGAGI. The CDR3 loop is CASRTGLNTEAFF. The DNA for the CDR3 is TGTGCCAGCAGGACGGGTCTGAACACTGAAGCTTTCTTT.